This T cell receptor (beta chain) comes out of a study of blood T cell repertoires in COVID-19 (dated by TCRdb to 2018 to 2020). With respect to the entire study: Samples from collaborators originated in the United States, Italy and Spain and spanned both the acute and convalescent phases of COVID-19. The material from the prospective study consisted of cDNA or gDNA derived from T cells, B-cell-depleted T cells, or PBMCs. Subjects who had been exposed to COVID-19, were actively infected with it, or had recovered from it provided the deeply sampled blood TCRbeta repertoires that made up the dataset. The repertoires were made available in a free public database intended to serve as a resource for research on the immune response to SARS-CoV-2. Samples came from the ongoing ImmuneRACE study (first 160 participants) plus 1,254 subjects from 6 global collaborators. A de-identified subject ID, COVID-19 status, age in years and sex were almost always included in the sample metadata. Where HLA class I and class II types were available, the types were taken from metadata supplied by the sample provider, not from assay-based typing. What the authors observed across the whole study: The quantity of clinical and demographic metadata differed by source and by participant and was supplied without curation.

A second Seattle source provided samples from volunteer blood donors who had recovered from COVID-19. Whole blood was collected in K2EDTA tubes by collaborating institutions according to the institutions' own protocols. For TCRbeta analysis, collaborators shipped samples in one of three forms: frozen whole blood, isolated PBMCs, or DNA extracted from either of those sample types. As to this clone: It has no known antigen specificity. No base qualities exist here, and no much larger clone lies one base off it.

The CDR3 covers 14 residues, taking in both the cysteine and the phenylalanine. The kept DNA is CDR3 alone, 42 bases in frame from the first base. The junction shows trimming of 6 bases on V and 6 bases on J, plus 17 bases between the germline ends. Based on the germline V gene (reference sequence), the CDR1 and CDR2 sequences are LNHDA and SQIVND. TCRbeta CDR3 regions were amplified from genomic DNA using the immunoSEQ Assay, a bias-controlled multiplex PCR. The original methods were these. The number of nucleated cells in each sample was estimated by amplification of reference gene primers within the assay. To quantify the absolute abundance of each unique TCRbeta CDR3 rearrangement, sequence reads were collapsed and filtered. For each sample, productive Simpson clonality was calculated as the square root of Simpson's diversity index over productive rearrangements. Held by TCRdb, this immuneACCESS table contains in-frame sequences only and omits some clones. Under half of the omission traces to an unresolved V gene where checked; the cause of the rest is unknown. That table furnishes V, J and clone size, whereas the DNA furnished D and trimming. The sample table lists fewer than 200,000 clones, about 85% of them with a count of one. The ten most abundant clones make up roughly 1.3% of the sample.

The sample comprised peripheral blood. This sequence was found in a man between 60 and 70 years old who had recovered from COVID-19. The V gene is TRBV19 and the J gene is TRBJ1-1, with the D gene call left open. The sequenced DNA is TGTGCCAGTAGAAAACCTGACCGAGCGGCTGAAGCTTTCTTT. It encodes CASRKPDRAAEAFF.